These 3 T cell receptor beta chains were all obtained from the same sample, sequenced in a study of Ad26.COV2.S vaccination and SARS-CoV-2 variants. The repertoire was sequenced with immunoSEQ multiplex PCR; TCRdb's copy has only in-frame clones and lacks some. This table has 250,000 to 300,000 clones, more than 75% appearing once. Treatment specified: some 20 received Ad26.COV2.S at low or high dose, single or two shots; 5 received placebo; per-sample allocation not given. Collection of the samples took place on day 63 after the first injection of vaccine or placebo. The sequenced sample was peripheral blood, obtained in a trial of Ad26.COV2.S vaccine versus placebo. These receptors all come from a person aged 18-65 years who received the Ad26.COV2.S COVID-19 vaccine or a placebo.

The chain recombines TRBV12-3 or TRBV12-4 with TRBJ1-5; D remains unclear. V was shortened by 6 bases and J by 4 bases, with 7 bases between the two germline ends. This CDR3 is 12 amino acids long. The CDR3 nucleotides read TGTGCCAGCAGCTCGAATAATCAGCCCCAGCATTTT. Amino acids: CASSSNNQPQHF.

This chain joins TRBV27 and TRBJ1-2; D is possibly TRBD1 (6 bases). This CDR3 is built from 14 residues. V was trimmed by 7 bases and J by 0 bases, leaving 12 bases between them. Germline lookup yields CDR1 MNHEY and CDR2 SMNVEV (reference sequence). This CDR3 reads CASKEGGPNYGYTF. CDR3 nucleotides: TGTGCCAGCAAGGAGGGGGGACCTAACTATGGCTACACCTTC.

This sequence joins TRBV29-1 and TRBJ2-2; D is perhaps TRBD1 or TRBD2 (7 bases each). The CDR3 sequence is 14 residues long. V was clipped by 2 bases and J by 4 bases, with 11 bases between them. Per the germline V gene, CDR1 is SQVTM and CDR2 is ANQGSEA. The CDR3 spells CSVEPRGGTGELFF. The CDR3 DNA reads TGCAGCGTTGAACCCAGGGGGGGCACCGGGGAGCTGTTTTTT.